These 32 T cell receptor beta chains originate from one sample sequenced in a study of CD8+ T cells in alopecia areata. As for treatment: oral pan-JAK inhibitor, 5-10 mg twice daily. RNA extraction and reverse transcription yielded cDNA as sequencing template. The data were produced by immunoSEQ multiplex PCR, yet TCRdb's version contains in-frame clones alone and is incomplete. Of 87,000 or so clones listed, about 71% were seen once; the top ten hold around 16%. Sample: CD8+ T cells sorted from blood, taken at week 44, from a patient treated with tofacitinib. These receptors originate from a human donor with alopecia areata.

The J gene is TRBJ1-1, the V gene TRBV7-8; 7 bases are shared with TRBD1. The CDR3 covers 13 residues. Unmatched junction bases numbered 13, after V lost 8 bases and J lost 10 bases. CDR1 is SGHVS, CDR2 FQNEAQ, per germline. CDR3 loop: CASLPIQGVGAFF. CDR3 sequence (DNA): TGTGCCAGCCTACCCATCCAGGGGGTCGGAGCTTTCTTT.

The chain carries TRBV6-5 and TRBJ2-2; possibly TRBD2 for D (6 bases). The CDR3 extends over 12 amino acids. The V end lost 6 bases, the J end lost 6 bases, and 8 bases lay between the germline ends. Germline V gene lookup returns CDR1 MNHEY and CDR2 SVGAGI. This CDR3 reads CASRGGSGELFF. The CDR3 DNA follows: TGTGCCAGCAGGGGGGGATCCGGGGAGCTGTTTTTT.

The V call is TRBV6-1, the J call TRBJ2-1; 11 bases fit TRBD2. Per germline, CDR1 MNHNS and CDR2 SASEGT. CDR3 length: 17 amino acids. J was trimmed by 3 bases and V by 1 base; bases with no gene match: 5. CDR3 loop: CASSEGLAGGLYNEQFF. Written as DNA, the CDR3 is TGTGCCAGCAGTGAAGGTCTAGCGGGGGGCCTCTACAATGAGCAGTTCTTC.

The sample holds a few counts of this clone. This chain connects TRBV7-2 to TRBJ2-7; TRBD2 matches at 10 bases. This CDR3 spans 19 amino acids. Germline assignment: CDR1 SGHTA and CDR2 FQGNSA. After removal of 6 bases from V and 3 bases from J, the junction contained 20 bases not matched to a gene. CDR3 residues: CASRLGQGIAGGSYYEQYF. The CDR3 nucleotides are TGTGCCAGCAGACTAGGGCAGGGAATAGCGGGGGGATCTTACTACGAGCAGTACTTC.

This clone has a handful of counts. The chain combines TRBV7-2 with TRBJ1-5, with unresolved D. Per germline, CDR1 SGHTA and CDR2 FQGNSA. V lost 1 base and J 7 bases, leaving 11 bases between the germline ends. CDR3 length: 14 amino acids. The CDR3 sequence: CASSLDRGLQPQHF. The CDR3, as DNA: TGTGCCAGCAGCTTAGATCGGGGTTTACAGCCCCAGCATTTT.

Turning to this clone: The sample contains more than one DNA sequence encoding this CDR3. V gene TRBV4-3 combines with J gene TRBJ2-5; D remains unclear. The germline CDR1 and CDR2 sequences are LGHNA and YSLEER. The CDR3 length is 14 residues. The V end was cut by 0 bases, the J end by 5 bases, with 10 bases between. The CDR3: CASSQDRLEETQYF. The CDR3 DNA reads as TGCGCCAGCAGCCAAGACCGGCTAGAGGAGACCCAGTACTTC.

V usage is TRBV5-6 and J usage is TRBJ1-2; D gene unclear. CDR3 size: 17 residues. Germline lookup yields CDR1 SGHDT and CDR2 YYEEEE. V lost 3 bases and J 5 bases, leaving 23 bases between the germline ends. CDR3 bases: TGTGCCAGCAGCTCTCCCACTTACACGGAAAGCTTGTATGGCTACACCTTC. Its protein product is CASSSPTYTESLYGYTF.

The V gene is TRBV5-1, the J gene TRBJ2-1, with TRBD1 matching 9 bases. Germline CDR1 reads SGHRS; CDR2 reads YFSETQ. Trimming at V came to 4 bases and at J to 6 bases, leaving 8 bases not matched to a gene. The CDR3 is made up of 15 amino acids. In nucleotides, the CDR3 is TGCGCCAGCAGCCTCAGGACAGGGGATTTCAATGAGCAGTTCTTC. It translates to CASSLRTGDFNEQFF.

This chain links TRBV19 with TRBJ2-7; TRBD1 matches at 8 bases. V was clipped by 0 bases and J by 2 bases; unmatched bases: 3. CDR3 length: 15 amino acids. Germline values: CDR1 LNHDA, CDR2 SQIVND (reference sequence). CDR3 loop: CASSIDRRGPYEQYF. In DNA form, the CDR3 reads TGTGCCAGTAGTATAGATCGCAGGGGGCCCTACGAGCAGTACTTC.

This chain links TRBV30 with TRBJ1-5, with 8 bases aligning to TRBD1. The CDR3 contains 16 residues. V shed 0 bases and J 1 base; nucleotides not matched to a gene: 5. The germline CDR1 and CDR2 sequences are GTSNPN and SVGIG (reference sequence). The CDR3 is CAWSVTGAQSNQPQHF. As DNA, the CDR3 is TGTGCCTGGAGTGTGACAGGGGCTCAGAGCAATCAGCCCCAGCATTTT.

This sequence joins TRBV5-1 and TRBJ2-1, with TRBD1 identical over 7 bases. V lost 8 bases to trimming and J lost 3 bases; unmatched junction nucleotides: 11. Germline assignment: CDR1 SGHRS and CDR2 YFSETQ. The CDR3 consists of 15 residues. Here the CDR3 reads CASAPIRQGYNEQFF. CDR3 nucleotide sequence: TGCGCCAGTGCCCCCATTAGACAGGGCTACAATGAGCAGTTCTTC.

This clone was seen only a few times. CDR3 nucleotides: TGCAGTGGTGCGACCGCGTGGGGCACAGATACGCAGTATTTT. The encoded protein is CSGATAWGTDTQYF. The chain is built from TRBV29-1 and TRBJ2-3; D not resolved. The CDR3 contains 14 residues. Germline V gives CDR1 SQVTM, CDR2 ANQGSEA.

The genes are TRBV2 and TRBJ2-2, with 9 bases matching TRBD1. The CDR3 is made up of 16 amino acids. Trimming took 4 bases from V and 7 from J; bases not matched to a gene: 10. CDR1 and CDR2 from the germline V gene are SNHLY and FYNNEI. The CDR3 region is CASSVIGQGQGGELFF. DNA of the CDR3: TGTGCCAGCAGTGTTATCGGACAGGGACAGGGCGGGGAGCTGTTTTTT.

This chain joins TRBV29-1 and TRBJ1-2; the D gene is possibly TRBD1 (5 bases). This CDR3 comprises 13 residues. In germline, CDR1 is SQVTM, CDR2 ANQGSEA. V shed 3 bases and J shed 7 bases, with 15 bases lying between them. The CDR3 region has the DNA TGCAGCGTTGATTGGAGGCAGGGCTTTGGCTACACCTTC. It encodes CSVDWRQGFGYTF.

This clone was seen a handful of times. The rearrangement uses TRBV7-9 and TRBJ2-1, with 12 bases that match TRBD2. The CDR3 consists of 15 residues. CDR1 is SEHNR and CDR2 is FQNEAQ in the germline V gene (reference sequence). J gave up 7 bases and V 3 bases, and 4 bases lay outside the gene matches. CDR3 nucleotide sequence: TGTGCCAGCAGCTTCCGGACTAGCGGGGTGAATGAGCAGTTCTTC. Translation gives CASSFRTSGVNEQFF.

The chain has TRBV29-1 and TRBJ2-7, with 7 bases lining up with TRBD1. The J segment lost 0 bases and the V segment lost 4 bases, leaving 3 bases of the junction unmatched. CDR3 size: 13 residues. Per germline, CDR1 SQVTM and CDR2 ANQGSEA. The CDR3 reads CSVVTGASYEQYF. Here the CDR3 DNA reads TGCAGCGTTGTTACAGGGGCCTCCTACGAGCAGTACTTC.

J is TRBJ2-3 and V is TRBV9; 12 bases agree with TRBD2. The germline V gene encodes CDR1 SGDLS and CDR2 YYNGEE. The CDR3 has 16 residues. Unmatched junction bases numbered 13, after V lost 0 bases and J lost 14 bases. For the CDR3, the DNA is TGTGCCAGCAGCGTAGAGCCTAGCGGGGGGGAAACAGGACCGTATTTT. This translates into CASSVEPSGGETGPYF.

The chain carries TRBV27 and TRBJ1-5, with a weak D call TRBD1 (5 bases). V lost 2 bases to trimming and J lost 5 bases, with 10 bases between them. Germline CDR1 MNHEY, CDR2 SMNVEV (reference sequence). The CDR3 consists of 14 residues. Here the CDR3 DNA reads TGTGCCAGCAGTTTACAGGGTGCCGATCAGCCCCAGCATTTT. The encoded protein is CASSLQGADQPQHF.

The J gene is TRBJ2-7, the V gene TRBV13, with D possibly matching TRBD2 (6 bases). CDR3 length: 14 amino acids. Trimming left V 3 bases short and J 0 bases short, with 9 bases between. Per the germline V gene, CDR1 is PRHDT and CDR2 is FYEKMQ (reference sequence). CDR3: CASSFGTHSYEQYF. The CDR3 DNA reads TGTGCCAGCAGCTTCGGGACTCACTCCTACGAGCAGTACTTC.

The rearrangement joins TRBV2 to TRBJ2-7, with TRBD2 matching over 8 bases. V dropped 3 bases and J dropped 6; count of bases not matched to a gene: 4. Germline V gene sequence: CDR1 SNHLY, CDR2 FYNNEI. This CDR3 contains 13 residues. CDR3 sequence (DNA): TGTGCCAGCAGTGATCGGGGGGGTACCGAGCAGTACTTC. Translated: CASSDRGGTEQYF.

The chain joins TRBV30 to TRBJ2-2, with a tentative D call TRBD2 (6 bases). Germline V gene lookup returns CDR1 GTSNPN and CDR2 SVGIG (reference sequence). The CDR3 contains 13 residues. With 0 bases removed from V and 7 bases from J, the gap between germline ends came to 9 bases. CDR3 residues: CAWSVTAGGELFF. The CDR3 nucleotides are TGTGCCTGGAGTGTAACAGCGGGCGGGGAGCTGTTTTTT.

This chain connects TRBV6-1 to TRBJ1-4; D unclear. Germline values: CDR1 MNHNS, CDR2 SASEGT. Trimming took 1 base from V and 7 from J, leaving 13 bases between them. This CDR3 comprises 15 residues. Written as DNA, the CDR3 is TGTGCCAGCAGTGAAGGGGAGGGAGGGAGTGAAAAACTGTTTTTT. Its translation is CASSEGEGGSEKLFF.

The V call is TRBV7-2, the J call TRBJ2-2; D perhaps matches TRBD2 (5 bases). Trimming removed 0 bases from V and 5 bases from J, with 7 bases in between. The CDR3 runs 14 residues. Germline loops: CDR1 SGHTA, CDR2 FQGNSA. CDR3 residues: CASSLAGGTGELFF. The DNA for the CDR3 is TGTGCCAGCAGCTTAGCGGGCGGGACCGGGGAGCTGTTTTTT. The full variable domain, its missing parts supplied by reference TRBV7-2 and TRBJ2-2, is GAGVSQSPSNKVTEKGKDVELRCDPISGHTALYWYRQSLGQGLEFLIYFQGNSAPDKSGLPSDRFSAERTGGSVSTLTIQRTQQEDSAVYLCASSLAGGTGELFFGEGSRLTVL.

This clone was counted only a few times. The gene calls are TRBV15 and TRBJ1-5; 7 bases match TRBD1. The CDR3 sequence is 17 residues long. V was clipped by 1 base and J by 5 bases; unmatched bases: 11. Germline-derived CDR1 and CDR2 are LNHNV and YYDKDF (reference sequence). CDR3 bases: TGTGCCACCAGCAGAGCCCCCGGGGCAGGGGGGGATCAGCCCCAGCATTTT. Protein product: CATSRAPGAGGDQPQHF.

The chain links TRBV28 to TRBJ1-3, with unresolved D. Germline CDR1 and CDR2: MDHEN and SYDVKM. Trimming took off 6 bases at V and 1 base at J, with 7 bases between the two ends. The length of the CDR3 is 13 residues. CDR3 amino acids: CASRKESGNTIYF. The CDR3 DNA is TGTGCCAGCAGGAAGGAATCTGGAAACACCATATATTTT.

The table lists this clone with a count of one. This chain joins TRBV6-5 and TRBJ2-7, with D uncertain. The CDR3 sequence is 15 residues long. Per the germline V gene, CDR1 is MNHEY and CDR2 is SVGAGI. Trimming cost V 0 bases and J 2 bases, with 11 bases left between them. For the CDR3, the DNA is TGTGCCAGCAGTTACTCGTCGGGCAGTGCCTACGAGCAGTACTTC. Amino acid sequence: CASSYSSGSAYEQYF.

The rearrangement joins TRBV4-1 to TRBJ2-7, with 9 bases lining up with TRBD1. The germline CDR1 and CDR2 sequences are MGHRA and YSYEKL. The CDR3 runs to 15 residues. The junction had 6 bases not matched to a gene; V was cut back by 5 bases and J by 1 base. The CDR3 DNA follows: TGCGCCAGCAGCACGGGACAGGGAGGATCCTACGAGCAGTACTTC. This sequence encodes CASSTGQGGSYEQYF.

This clone appeared once. The rearrangement uses TRBV5-1 and TRBJ1-1; D might be TRBD1 (6 bases). V lost 0 bases to trimming and J lost 5 bases, with 11 bases between them. Germline values: CDR1 SGHRS, CDR2 YFSETQ. This CDR3 comprises 14 residues. CDR3 protein: CASSLGQGLTEAFF. Written as DNA, the CDR3 is TGCGCCAGCAGCTTGGGGCAGGGGCTAACTGAAGCTTTCTTT.

A single count supports this clone. The chain links TRBV27 to TRBJ2-7, with D perhaps given as TRBD1 or TRBD2 (5 bases each). V shed 4 bases and J shed 7 bases, with 17 bases lying between them. Per germline, CDR1 MNHEY and CDR2 SMNVEV (reference sequence). The CDR3 sequence is 14 residues long. For the CDR3, the DNA is TGTGCCAGCAGTTCTACCAAGGGGACGGGTGAGCAGTACTTC. It codes for CASSSTKGTGEQYF.

The gene calls are TRBV6-5 and TRBJ2-7; 7 bases are a match to TRBD1. The germline V gene has CDR1 MNHEY and CDR2 SVGAGI. After removal of 5 bases from V and 4 bases from J, the junction contained 5 bases not matched to a gene. The CDR3 totals 13 residues. The CDR3 DNA reads TGTGCCAGCAGTACCAGGACAGGATACGAGCAGTACTTC. It codes for CASSTRTGYEQYF.

The V and J genes are TRBV29-1 and TRBJ1-1; possibly TRBD1 for D (5 bases). V lost 4 bases and J lost 5, with 20 bases in between. The length of the CDR3 is 15 residues. Germline V lookup: CDR1 SQVTM, CDR2 ANQGSEA. The CDR3 DNA reads TGCAGCGTTGTGGGGGGTGCGGCAGATCGAACTGAAGCTTTCTTT. Translated: CSVVGGAADRTEAFF.

This clone has a handful of counts. The chain combines TRBV5-8 with TRBJ2-5, with 8 nucleotides matching TRBD2. With 1 base clipped from V and 6 bases from J, the junction kept 5 bases outside the gene matches. The CDR3 covers 14 residues. The V gene's germline CDR1 is SGHTS and CDR2 YDEGEE. The DNA for the CDR3 is TGTGCCAGCAGCTTGAGCGGGGGCAGAAAGACCCAGTACTTC. Its translation: CASSLSGGRKTQYF.